This TCR beta chain appears in the sequencing data of a study of blood T cell repertoires in COVID-19. Study in general: Samples came from the United States, Italy and Spain, spanning acute and convalescent COVID-19. Sources were T cells, B-cell-depleted T cells, or PBMCs; the material itself was cDNA or gDNA.

The V end lost 4 bases, the J end lost 6 bases, and 13 bases lay between the germline ends. This CDR3 comprises 14 residues. Germline V lookup: CDR1 MNHEY, CDR2 SVGAGI. Authors' data handling: Amplification with reference gene primers provided the estimates of nucleated cell counts. Some clones are missing from TCRdb's copy, which holds only in-frame ones; the method was immunoSEQ multiplex PCR. V and J calls and clone size follow that table, whereas D and trimming were derived from the DNA. Among around 230,000 clones listed, roughly 85% were seen once. The sequenced sample was peripheral blood. The sequence was obtained from a man aged 45-65 years with COVID-19, enrolled during active disease. This chain links TRBV6-5 with TRBJ1-5; tentative D call: TRBD1 (5 bases). CDR3 loop: CASSSGPGGQPQHF. Written as DNA, the CDR3 is TGTGCCAGCAGTTCAGGGCCCGGCGGTCAGCCCCAGCATTTT.